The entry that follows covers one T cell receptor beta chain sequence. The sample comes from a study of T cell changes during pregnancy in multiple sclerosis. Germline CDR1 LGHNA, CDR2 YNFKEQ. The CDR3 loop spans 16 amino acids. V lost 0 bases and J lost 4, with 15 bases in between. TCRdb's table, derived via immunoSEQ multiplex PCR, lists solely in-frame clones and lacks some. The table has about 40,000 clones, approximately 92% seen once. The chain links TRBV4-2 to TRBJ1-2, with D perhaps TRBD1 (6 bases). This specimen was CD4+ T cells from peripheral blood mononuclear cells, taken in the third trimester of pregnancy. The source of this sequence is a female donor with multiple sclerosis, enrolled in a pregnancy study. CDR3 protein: CASSQDSTDSFYGYTF. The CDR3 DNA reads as TGTGCCAGCAGCCAAGATTCCACGGACAGCTTCTATGGCTACACCTTC.